Described below is a single TCR beta chain sequence and its context. Different DNA sequences within this sample yield the same CDR3. Some clones are missing from TCRdb's copy, which holds only in-frame ones; the method was immunoSEQ multiplex PCR. The sample lists roughly 110,000 clones, 92% seen once, with roughly 8.7% in the top ten. The data stem from a study of T cell responses to AZD1222 COVID-19 vaccine. The clonotype comes from an adult who received the AZD1222 COVID-19 vaccine. The sequences come from peripheral blood, collected 28 days after the second AZD1222 dose.

CDR3 region: CASSVGGSNQPQHF. CDR3 DNA sequence: TGTGCCAGCAGCGTAGGGGGTAGCAATCAGCCCCAGCATTTT. The chain employs TRBV9 and TRBJ1-5; D gene uncertain. Germline V gives CDR1 SGDLS, CDR2 YYNGEE. The CDR3 is 14 residues long. Deletions cut 0 bases from V and 0 bases from J, with 4 bases between.